This T cell receptor beta chain originates from a study of technical replicates of blood from a handful of donors. The germline V gene has CDR1 LNHDA and CDR2 SQIVND (reference sequence). The CDR3 has 15 amino acids. Trimming removed 4 bases at V and 0 bases at J, with 10 bases between. Assay: immunoSEQ multiplex PCR; the TCRdb copy retains only in-frame clones and omits some. Here the sample spans about 97,000 clones, nearly 96% being singletons. V is TRBV19 and J is TRBJ2-1, with D possibly being TRBD1 (5 bases). Sequencing input: T cells isolated from PBMCs. The TCR sequence derives from a human donor in good health. The CDR3 nucleotides read TGTGCCAGTAGTACCCAGGGCCGCTCCTACAATGAGCAGTTCTTC. This sequence encodes CASSTQGRSYNEQFF. Complete variable domain (other parts from reference TRBV19 and TRBJ2-1): DGGITQSPKYLFRKEGQNVTLSCEQNLNHDAMYWYRQDPGQGLRLIYYSQIVNDFQKGDIAEGYSVSREKKESFPLTVTSAQKNPTAFYLCASSTQGRSYNEQFFGPGTRLTVL.